This T cell receptor beta chain is drawn from a study of T cells in Graves' hyperthyroidism and ophthalmopathy. Newly diagnosed patients aged 18 to 65 had hyperthyroidism of under 2 months' duration. Clinical symptoms, serum thyroxine, TRAb, thyroid ultrasound and orbital computed tomography informed diagnoses. Amplification of TCR beta CDR3 regions used RNA as the template. Initially, a first-round RT-PCR of the TCR CDR3 employed the HTBI primer set. TCRdb independently ran MiXCR on the multiplex PCR reads; one entry per CDR3 protein. The sample gives 350,000 or so distinct CDR3 sequences, around 20% of which show up once; about 50% is in the top ten. This CDR3 contains 13 residues. Trimming took 0 bases from V and 11 from J, leaving 11 bases between them. CDR1 MGHRA and CDR2 YSYEKL come from the germline V gene.

This receptor was taken from a woman aged 45-59 years with Graves' hyperthyroidism. The sample consisted of blood. The rearrangement links TRBV4-1 to TRBJ2-1; D is unresolved. CDR3 nucleotide sequence: TGCGCCAGCAGCCAAGAGGTATCAGTACAGCAGTTCTTC. It is translated as CASSQEVSVQQFF.